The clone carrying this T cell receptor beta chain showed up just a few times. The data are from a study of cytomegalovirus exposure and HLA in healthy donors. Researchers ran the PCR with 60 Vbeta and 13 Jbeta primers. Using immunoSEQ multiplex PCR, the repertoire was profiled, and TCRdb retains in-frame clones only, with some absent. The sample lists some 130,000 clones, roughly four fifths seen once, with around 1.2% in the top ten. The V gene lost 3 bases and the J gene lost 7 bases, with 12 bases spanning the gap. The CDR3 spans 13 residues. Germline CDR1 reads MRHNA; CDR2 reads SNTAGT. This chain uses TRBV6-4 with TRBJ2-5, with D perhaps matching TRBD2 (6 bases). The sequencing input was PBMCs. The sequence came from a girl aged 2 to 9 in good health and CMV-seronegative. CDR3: CASSDRSEGTQYF. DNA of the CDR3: TGTGCCAGCAGTGATCGATCGGAGGGGACCCAGTACTTC.